The 8 T cell receptor beta chains given below trace back to one sample, sequenced in a study of PD-1 blockade in classical Hodgkin lymphoma. Assay used: immunoSEQ multiplex PCR; TCRdb lists only in-frame clones, some missing. In the table there are 70,000 or so clones, roughly 93% of which are singletons. The sample's time point: newly diagnosed, previously untreated cHL patient sample. The sequenced material came from peripheral blood mononuclear cells (PBMCs). These receptors all stem from a human donor with classical Hodgkin lymphoma.

The chain recombines TRBV2 with TRBJ1-1; unclear D gene. V was shortened by 6 bases and J by 5 bases, with 25 bases between the two germline ends. There are 17 residues in the CDR3. CDR1 and CDR2 (germline): SNHLY, FYNNEI. CDR3 residues: CASRKVILRDKATEAFF. CDR3 coding DNA: TGTGCCAGCAGGAAAGTGATCTTGAGGGATAAGGCGACTGAAGCTTTCTTT.

V is TRBV21-1 and J is TRBJ1-2. TRBV21-1 is labeled a pseudogene. The CDR3 length is 12 residues. The CDR3 DNA sequence: TGTGCCAGCAGCTTGGGATGGTATGGCTACACCTTC. Encoded protein: CASSLGWYGYTF.

The chain employs TRBV11-2 and TRBJ2-3; 8 bases line up with TRBD2. CDR1 and CDR2 (germline): SGHAT, FQNNGV. CDR3 size: 15 residues. With V trimmed by 2 bases and J by 5 bases, 6 bases remained unmatched. CDR3 DNA: TGTGCCAGCAGCTTAACCGGGAGGGCCCAAGATACGCAGTATTTT. This encodes CASSLTGRAQDTQYF.

The chain has TRBV9 and TRBJ1-1; D is unresolved. The CDR3 covers 15 residues. CDR1 is SGDLS and CDR2 is YYNGEE in the germline V gene. V was cut by 0 bases and J by 5 bases, with 14 bases left in between. In DNA form, the CDR3 reads TGTGCCAGCAGCGTAGGAGACTACCCGGGGACTGAAGCTTTCTTT. It is translated as CASSVGDYPGTEAFF.

CDR3 sequence (DNA): TGTGCCAGCGGGAAGTTGTCGAGCTCCTACAATGAGCAGTTCTTC. Translation: CASGKLSSSYNEQFF. The chain joins TRBV25-1 to TRBJ2-1; D uncertain. The ends were cut back, 8 bases at V and 0 bases at J, with 14 bases in the middle. The CDR3 is 15 amino acids. Per germline, CDR1 MGHDK and CDR2 SYGVNS.

V usage is TRBV7-2 and J usage is TRBJ1-6; maybe TRBD1 (5 bases). From germline, CDR1 is SGHTA and CDR2 FQGNSA. This CDR3 spans 15 amino acids. V lost 2 bases and J 2 bases, leaving 7 bases between the germline ends. Here the CDR3 DNA reads TGTGCCAGCAGCTTATTAGGGGCCTATAATTCACCCCTCCACTTT. Its protein is CASSLLGAYNSPLHF.

The chain links TRBV2 to TRBJ2-3; 8 bases agree with TRBD2. Unmatched junction bases numbered 2, after V lost 3 bases and J lost 0 bases. CDR1 is SNHLY, CDR2 FYNNEI, per germline. This CDR3 contains 15 residues. CDR3 nucleotides: TGTGCCAGCAGTGAGGGGACTAGGAGCACAGATACGCAGTATTTT. Translating gives CASSEGTRSTDTQYF.

This clone occurred once. The rearrangement uses TRBV28 and TRBJ1-5; no clear D gene. Trimming stripped 3 bases from V and 4 bases from J, with 10 bases between. The CDR3 runs 14 residues. Germline V gives CDR1 MDHEN, CDR2 SYDVKM. The CDR3 sequence: CASSLWRTNQPQHF. As DNA, the CDR3 is TGTGCCAGCAGTTTGTGGAGAACTAATCAGCCCCAGCATTTT. The whole variable domain, remainder taken from reference TRBV28 and TRBJ1-5, is DVKVTQSSRYLVKRTGEKVFLECVQDMDHENMFWYRQDPGLGLRLIYFSYDVKMKEKGDIPEGYSVSREKKERFSLILESASTNQTSMYLCASSLWRTNQPQHFGDGTRLSIL.